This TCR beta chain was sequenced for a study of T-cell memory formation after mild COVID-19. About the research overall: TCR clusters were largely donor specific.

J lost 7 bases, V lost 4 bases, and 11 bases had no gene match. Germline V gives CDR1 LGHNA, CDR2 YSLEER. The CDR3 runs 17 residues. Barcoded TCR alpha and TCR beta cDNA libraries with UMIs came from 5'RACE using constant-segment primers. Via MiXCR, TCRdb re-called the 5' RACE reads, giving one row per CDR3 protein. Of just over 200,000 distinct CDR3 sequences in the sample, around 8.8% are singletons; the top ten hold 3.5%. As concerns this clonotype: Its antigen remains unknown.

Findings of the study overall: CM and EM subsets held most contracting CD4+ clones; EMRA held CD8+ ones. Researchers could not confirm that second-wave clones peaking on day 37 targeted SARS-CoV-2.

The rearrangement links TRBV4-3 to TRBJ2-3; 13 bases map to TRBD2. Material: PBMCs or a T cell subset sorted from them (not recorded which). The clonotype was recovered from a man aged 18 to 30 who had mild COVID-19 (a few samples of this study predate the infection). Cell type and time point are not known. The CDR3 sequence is CASSRGLAGQSGNTQYF. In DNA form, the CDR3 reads TGCGCCAGCAGCCGGGGACTAGCGGGGCAAAGCGGGAATACGCAGTATTTT.